One sample yielded the 6 T cell receptor beta chains listed below, sequenced in a study of a mutant IDH1 vaccine in newly diagnosed glioma. Their antigen targets remain unknown. Stated time point: week 23, last vaccination. What each vaccine dose contained was 300 ug of mutant IDH1 20-mer peptide, accompanied by topical imiquimod. The assay was immunoSEQ multiplex PCR, and TCRdb's table has in-frame clones only and misses some. The table records 25,000 to 30,000 clones, less than 90% of them present only once. The input for sequencing was PBMCs, taken from a glioma patient whose treatment included an IDH1 peptide vaccine. The source is a woman under 30 with glioma.

This clone was recorded a few times. This chain joins TRBV6-1 and TRBJ1-2; 9 bases map to TRBD1. Germline lookup yields CDR1 MNHNS and CDR2 SASEGT. Germline trimming cut 6 bases from V and 7 bases from J; bases unmatched to any gene: 12. This CDR3 has 15 residues. In DNA form, the CDR3 reads TGTGCCAGCAGGACCCTAGGGACAGGGAGGGCTGGCTACACCTTC. This translates into CASRTLGTGRAGYTF.

This chain links TRBV18 with TRBJ1-1, with D perhaps matching TRBD1 (6 bases). Germline CDR1 KGHSH, CDR2 LQKENI. Trimming cost V 0 bases and J 0 bases, with 11 bases left between them. The CDR3 is 16 residues long. The CDR3 loop reads CASSPPATGVNTEAFF. The CDR3 bases are TGTGCCAGCTCACCACCGGCGACAGGCGTGAACACTGAAGCTTTCTTT.

The chain links TRBV29-1 to TRBJ2-3, with TRBD2 as a possible D gene (5 bases). Between the trimmed V and J ends, which lost 6 bases and 2 bases, there was a span of 21 bases. Per the germline V gene, CDR1 is SQVTM and CDR2 is ANQGSEA. The CDR3 runs to 16 residues. CDR3: CSVGGLDFTLTDTQYF. CDR3 DNA sequence: TGCAGCGTGGGCGGGCTAGACTTCACGCTCACAGATACGCAGTATTTT.

The rearrangement uses TRBV19 and TRBJ2-5, with D perhaps TRBD2 (6 bases). CDR1 and CDR2 (germline): LNHDA, SQIVND (reference sequence). The CDR3 totals 14 residues. Trimming shortened V by 4 bases and J by 4 bases, and 13 bases separated the two germline ends. The CDR3 sequence is CASSTSTSLETQYF. The DNA of the CDR3 is TGTGCCAGTAGTACATCGACTAGTCTAGAGACCCAGTACTTC.

A few counts support this clone. The V call is TRBV7-9, the J call TRBJ2-1; D may match TRBD1 or TRBD2 (5 bases each). This CDR3 spans 15 amino acids. Germline-derived CDR1 and CDR2 are SEHNR and FQNEAQ (reference sequence). V was clipped by 1 base and J by 6 bases, with 13 bases between them. The CDR3 DNA reads as TGTGCCAGCAGCTTAGGATCGGGACGCCGCAATGAGCAGTTCTTC. It encodes CASSLGSGRRNEQFF. The whole variable domain, remainder taken from reference TRBV7-9 and TRBJ2-1, is DTGVSQNPRHKITKRGQNVTFRCDPISEHNRLYWYRQTLGQGPEFLTYFQNEAQLEKSRLLSDRFSAERPKGSFSTLEIQRTEQGDSAMYLCASSLGSGRRNEQFFGPGTRLTVL.

V and J are TRBV6-1 and TRBJ2-5; the D gene is possibly TRBD1 (5 bases). CDR3 length equals 14 residues. From germline, CDR1 is MNHNS and CDR2 SASEGT. V lost 8 bases to trimming and J lost 4 bases, with 17 bases between them. This CDR3 reads CASVLSLGPETQYF. CDR3 DNA: TGTGCCAGCGTATTAAGTTTGGGGCCAGAGACCCAGTACTTC.